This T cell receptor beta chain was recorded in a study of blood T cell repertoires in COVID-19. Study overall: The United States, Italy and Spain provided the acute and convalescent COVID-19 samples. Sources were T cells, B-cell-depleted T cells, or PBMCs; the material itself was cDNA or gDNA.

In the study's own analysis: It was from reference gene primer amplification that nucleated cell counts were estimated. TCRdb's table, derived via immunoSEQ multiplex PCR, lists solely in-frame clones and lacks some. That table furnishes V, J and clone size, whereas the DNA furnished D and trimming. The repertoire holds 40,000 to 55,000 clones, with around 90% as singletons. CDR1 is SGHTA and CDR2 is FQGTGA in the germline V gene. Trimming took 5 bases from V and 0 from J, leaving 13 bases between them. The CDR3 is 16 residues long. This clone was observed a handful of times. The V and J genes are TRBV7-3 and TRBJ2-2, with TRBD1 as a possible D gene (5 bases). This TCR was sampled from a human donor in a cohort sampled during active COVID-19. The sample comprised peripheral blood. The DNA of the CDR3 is TGTGCCAGCAGCGCAACAGGATTAGCGAACACCGGGGAGCTGTTTTTT. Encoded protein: CASSATGLANTGELFF.